The 16 T cell receptor beta chains presented below share a single source sample, sequenced in a study of PD-1 blockade in classical Hodgkin lymphoma. Profiling relied on immunoSEQ multiplex PCR, and the TCRdb table lists in-frame clones only, not all of them. The table includes roughly 24,000 clones, over 65% detected once. Time point given: cycle 4 day 1 (C4D1), after 6 weeks of nivolumab. All patients relapsed after autologous stem cell transplantation, and brentuximab vedotin exposure varied. Sequences were derived from peripheral blood mononuclear cells (PBMCs), sampled before the fourth cycle of nivolumab. The receptors were sampled from a human donor with classical Hodgkin lymphoma.

In its sample, this clone was seen a few times. This specimen includes other DNA sequences encoding the same CDR3. V is TRBV9 and J is TRBJ2-3, with D perhaps assigned TRBD1 or TRBD2 (5 bases each). V lost 3 bases and J 1 base, leaving 9 bases between the germline ends. This CDR3 has 14 amino acids. Germline V gene sequence: CDR1 SGDLS, CDR2 YYNGEE. As DNA, the CDR3 is TGTGCCAGCAGCGGAGGGACCGGCACAGATACGCAGTATTTT. Amino acids: CASSGGTGTDTQYF.

This rearrangement joins TRBV6-5 to TRBJ2-7, with unresolved D. The V and J ends lost 3 bases and 3 bases respectively, with 15 bases between them. Looked up from germline, CDR1 is MNHEY and CDR2 is SVGAGI. The CDR3 contains 15 residues. This chain's CDR3 is CASSYLGVTHYEQYF. CDR3 bases: TGTGCCAGCAGTTATTTGGGCGTGACGCACTACGAGCAGTACTTC.

This chain joins TRBV6-6 and TRBJ2-5, with no clear D. Deletions cut 0 bases from V and 4 bases from J, with 15 bases between. CDR3 size: 16 residues. The germline CDR1 and CDR2 sequences are MNHNY and SVGAGI (reference sequence). The CDR3 DNA reads TGTGCCAGCAGTTACTCGGGCCCACAACCGGGAGAGACCCAGTACTTC. Protein product: CASSYSGPQPGETQYF.

The CDR3 bases are TGTGCCAGCAGTTATCAAAAACCTCCCAGCAATCAGCCCCAGCATTTT. Protein sequence: CASSYQKPPSNQPQHF. The chain is built from TRBV6-5 and TRBJ1-5; D remains unclear. This CDR3 has 16 residues. The V end lost 3 bases, the J end lost 1 base, and 13 bases lay between the germline ends. The germline V gene encodes CDR1 MNHEY and CDR2 SVGAGI.

CDR3 residues: CASSFSSGSGNEQFF. The CDR3 nucleotides read TGTGCCAGTAGTTTCTCTAGCGGGAGTGGGAATGAGCAGTTCTTC. This rearrangement joins TRBV19 to TRBJ2-1, with 10 bases aligning to TRBD2. V trimming: 5 bases; J trimming: 7 bases; junction bases outside the gene matches: 8. The CDR3 sequence is 15 residues long. Germline V gives CDR1 LNHDA, CDR2 SQIVND (reference sequence).

The V call is TRBV19, the J call TRBJ2-3; D unresolved. The ends were cut back, 7 bases at V and 1 base at J, with 12 bases in the middle. CDR1 and CDR2 from the germline V gene are LNHDA and SQIVND (reference sequence). The CDR3 loop spans 14 amino acids. The CDR3 DNA follows: TGTGCCAGTACCCATGTTGGGGGCACAGATACGCAGTATTTT. Its translation is CASTHVGGTDTQYF.

The rearrangement links TRBV6-1 to TRBJ2-5; D is ambiguous. The germline V and J ends were trimmed by 3 bases and 1 base, with 3 bases remaining between them. Germline V gene data show CDR1 as MNHNS and CDR2 as SASEGT. The CDR3 is 12 residues long. The CDR3 protein is CASSDFQETQYF. The DNA of the CDR3 is TGTGCCAGCAGTGATTTCCAAGAGACCCAGTACTTC.

The table lists this clone with a count of one. V gene TRBV12-5 combines with J gene TRBJ2-3; 8 bases match TRBD2. This CDR3 region has 17 residues. Germline V gives CDR1 LGHNT, CDR2 FRNRAP. V was clipped by 2 bases and J by 5 bases; unmatched bases: 12. CDR3 nucleotides: TGTGCTAGTGGTTTGACGGGGGGGCGAGGTAACGAAGATACGCAGTATTTT. Its protein is CASGLTGGRGNEDTQYF. Full variable domain (remainder filled in from reference TRBV12-5 and TRBJ2-3): DARVTQTPRHKVTEMGQEVTMRCQPILGHNTVFWYRQTMMQGLELLAYFRNRAPLDDSGMPKDRFSAEMPDATLATLKIQPSEPRDSAVYFCASGLTGGRGNEDTQYFGPGTRLTVL.

This clone has a single count. This chain joins TRBV6-5 and TRBJ2-7; 7 positions agree with TRBD2. This CDR3 region has 14 residues. Trimming removed 6 bases from V and 3 bases from J; junction bases left unmatched: 8. CDR1 MNHEY and CDR2 SVGAGI come from the germline V gene. In DNA, the CDR3 is TGTGCCAGCAGCCGAAGCGGGGACGGCTACGAGCAGTACTTC. It codes for CASSRSGDGYEQYF.

The gene calls are TRBV6-1 and TRBJ1-1, with D possibly being TRBD1 (5 bases). Germline lookup yields CDR1 MNHNS and CDR2 SASEGT. The CDR3 has 11 residues. V was cut by 6 bases and J by 10 bases, with 12 bases left in between. CDR3 sequence reads: CASSPGGVAFF. In DNA form, the CDR3 reads TGTGCCAGCAGCCCCGGGGGGGTAGCTTTCTTT.

The chain has TRBV11-2 and TRBJ2-3; D is undetermined. This CDR3 comprises 14 residues. Germline loops: CDR1 SGHAT, CDR2 FQNNGV. V was clipped by 5 bases and J by 2 bases, with 11 bases between them. The CDR3 nucleotides are TGTGCCAGCAGCCCCTTAAGCCCCACAGATACGCAGTATTTT. This gives the protein CASSPLSPTDTQYF.

Of note for this clone: At one end, the junction sequence differs from germline, possibly due to a read error. The CDR3 region has the DNA TGTGCCAGCAGTCTATCGACTAGCGGGCTCCGGGCCCAGTACTTC. It specifies CASSLSTSGLRAQYF. V gene TRBV27 combines with J gene TRBJ2-5, with 10 bases aligning to TRBD2. The length of the CDR3 is 15 residues. Looked up from germline, CDR1 is MNHEY and CDR2 is SMNVEV (reference sequence).

This chain uses TRBV5-4 with TRBJ1-4; D is unclear. There are 14 residues in the CDR3. Germline V gives CDR1 SGHNT, CDR2 YYREEE (reference sequence). Trimming shortened V by 2 bases and J by 1 base, and 6 bases separated the two germline ends. For the CDR3, the DNA is TGTGCCAGCAGCTTAACTTTAACTAATGAAAAACTGTTTTTT. This codes for CASSLTLTNEKLFF. The whole variable domain, remainder taken from reference TRBV5-4 and TRBJ1-4, is ETGVTQSPTHLIKTRGQQVTLRCSSQSGHNTVSWYQQALGQGPQFIFQYYREEENGRGNFPPRFSGLQFPNYSSELNVNALELDDSALYLCASSLTLTNEKLFFGSGTQLSVL.

The rearrangement joins TRBV27 to TRBJ2-2; no clear D. The ends were cut back, 0 bases at V and 5 bases at J, with 10 bases in the middle. The CDR3 runs 15 residues. The germline V gene encodes CDR1 MNHEY and CDR2 SMNVEV (reference sequence). Written as DNA, the CDR3 is TGTGCCAGCAGTTTATCGATACCCATTACCGGGGAGCTGTTTTTT. It codes for CASSLSIPITGELFF.

The V call is TRBV6-1, the J call TRBJ1-2; 8 bases are shared with TRBD1. CDR3 length equals 15 residues. The germline V gene has CDR1 MNHNS and CDR2 SASEGT. V trimming: 5 bases; J trimming: 6 bases; junction bases outside the gene matches: 11. CDR3 bases: TGTGCCAGCAGTACATTCGATACAGGGGGGAATGGCTACACCTTC. It specifies CASSTFDTGGNGYTF.

The chain employs TRBV11-2 and TRBJ2-5; 10 bases are a match to TRBD1. The trim removed 3 bases at V and 0 bases at J, leaving 4 bases unmatched. This CDR3 comprises 16 residues. Germline V gives CDR1 SGHAT, CDR2 FQNNGV. In nucleotides, the CDR3 is TGTGCCAGCAGCTTTTTGGGACAGGGGTACCAAGAGACCCAGTACTTC. Amino acid sequence: CASSFLGQGYQETQYF. Combining the CDR3 with reference TRBV11-2 and TRBJ2-5 gives the whole variable domain EAGVAQSPRYKIIEKRQSVAFWCNPISGHATLYWYQQILGQGPKLLIQFQNNGVVDDSQLPKDRFSAERLKGVDSTLKIQPAKLEDSAVYLCASSFLGQGYQETQYFGPGTRLLVL.